The 17 T cell receptor beta chains below all came from one sample that was sequenced in a study of blood T cell repertoires in COVID-19. Clones were sequenced by immunoSEQ multiplex PCR, and TCRdb holds only the in-frame ones, with some missing. This sample has around 100,000 clones, with roughly 90% found just once. The sample consisted of peripheral blood. The source of these receptors is a man aged 45-65 years with active COVID-19.

The chain joins TRBV11-3 to TRBJ1-1; D is perhaps TRBD1 (6 bases). This CDR3 contains 14 residues. Trimming left V 4 bases short and J 1 base short, with 10 bases between. Germline loops: CDR1 SGHNT, CDR2 YENEEA. In DNA, the CDR3 is TGTGCCAGCAGCTGGGGACACCGGAACACTGAAGCTTTCTTT. It encodes CASSWGHRNTEAFF.

This rearrangement joins TRBV6-2 or TRBV6-3 to TRBJ2-3; 12 nucleotides match TRBD2. CDR3 size: 15 residues. In germline, CDR1 is MNHEY, CDR2 SVGEGT. Unmatched junction bases numbered 8, after V lost 6 bases and J lost 7 bases. CDR3 sequence reads: CASRPSGGASNTQYF. DNA of the CDR3: TGTGCCAGCAGACCTAGCGGGGGGGCGTCGAATACGCAGTATTTT.

V usage is TRBV18 and J usage is TRBJ2-3; D is perhaps TRBD2 (6 bases). The CDR3 contains 16 residues. Germline CDR1 KGHSH, CDR2 LQKENI. With 0 bases removed from V and 2 bases from J, the gap between germline ends came to 12 bases. The CDR3 is CASSPPGGTITDTQYF. The CDR3 nucleotides are TGTGCCAGCTCACCACCGGGAGGAACAATCACAGATACGCAGTATTTT. Looking up the rest from reference TRBV18 and TRBJ2-3 gives the full variable domain: NAGVMQNPRHLVRRRGQEARLRCSPMKGHSHVYWYRQLPEEGLKFMVYLQKENIIDESGMPKERFSAEFPKEGPSILRIQQVVRGDSAAYFCASSPPGGTITDTQYFGPGTRLTVL.

The J gene is TRBJ1-2, the V gene TRBV9; no clear D. Germline CDR1 and CDR2: SGDLS and YYNGEE. CDR3 length equals 12 residues. V shed 5 bases and J shed 1 base, with 6 bases lying between them. CDR3 DNA: TGTGCCAGCAGTAGTTTTAACTATGGCTACACCTTC. Its translation: CASSSFNYGYTF.

A single count supports this clone. The chain employs TRBV7-9 and TRBJ2-4, with 8 nucleotides matching TRBD2. Trimming removed 3 bases from V and 6 bases from J; junction bases left unmatched: 10. Germline loops: CDR1 SEHNR, CDR2 FQNEAQ (reference sequence). The CDR3 spans 16 residues. The CDR3 DNA sequence: TGTGCCAGCAGCTTTGCCGTTAGCGGGACGGGAAACATTCAGTACTTC. It yields the protein CASSFAVSGTGNIQYF.

V usage is TRBV6-5 and J usage is TRBJ1-4, with a weak D call TRBD1 (5 bases). Trimming pared 5 bases from V and 8 bases from J, leaving 9 bases between. CDR1 MNHEY and CDR2 SVGAGI come from the germline V gene. The length of the CDR3 is 12 residues. In DNA, the CDR3 is TGTGCCAGCAGTCAGGGCAGAGAAAAACTGTTTTTT. Its translation: CASSQGREKLFF.

This clone was detected a few times. The chain links TRBV20-1 to TRBJ1-1; D gene ambiguous. The CDR3 consists of 9 residues. Germline loops: CDR1 DFQATT, CDR2 SNEGSKA (reference sequence). The CDR3 is CSPNGAAFF. CDR3 coding DNA: TGCAGCCCTAATGGAGCCGCTTTCTTT.

This chain joins TRBV2 and TRBJ1-6; maybe TRBD1 (6 bases). In germline, CDR1 is SNHLY, CDR2 FYNNEI. The CDR3 length is 16 residues. Trimming stripped 6 bases from V and 6 bases from J, with 18 bases between. CDR3 DNA sequence: TGTGCCAGCAGGAGGGAGCAGGGGCAGGGTAATTCACCCCTCCACTTT. It translates to CASRREQGQGNSPLHF.

The chain combines TRBV19 with TRBJ2-3; tentatively, D is TRBD1 (6 bases). Germline V lookup: CDR1 LNHDA, CDR2 SQIVND (reference sequence). The CDR3 has 15 amino acids. V was pared by 0 bases and J by 1 base, with 8 bases between. CDR3 loop: CASSIEQGRTDTQYF. CDR3 sequence (DNA): TGTGCCAGTAGTATAGAGCAGGGGCGCACAGATACGCAGTATTTT. Combining the CDR3 with reference TRBV19 and TRBJ2-3 gives the whole variable domain DGGITQSPKYLFRKEGQNVTLSCEQNLNHDAMYWYRQDPGQGLRLIYYSQIVNDFQKGDIAEGYSVSREKKESFPLTVTSAQKNPTAFYLCASSIEQGRTDTQYFGPGTRLTVL.

The rearrangement joins TRBV7-9 to TRBJ2-7; TRBD1 agrees at 8 bases. Trimming at V came to 5 bases and at J to 5 bases, leaving 8 bases not matched to a gene. The germline V gene has CDR1 SEHNR and CDR2 FQNEAQ (reference sequence). The CDR3 runs to 14 residues. The CDR3 loop is CASSHGTGGDEQYV. The CDR3 bases are TGTGCCAGCAGCCATGGGACAGGAGGGGACGAGCAGTACGTC.

This rearrangement joins TRBV5-4 to TRBJ2-1; TRBD2 matches 9 bases. This CDR3 region has 16 residues. Germline V gene lookup returns CDR1 SGHNT and CDR2 YYREEE (reference sequence). Trimming cost V 4 bases and J 0 bases; bases outside gene matches: 5. CDR3: CASSLHSGSSYNEQFF. CDR3 in DNA: TGTGCCAGCAGCCTGCATAGCGGGAGCTCCTACAATGAGCAGTTCTTC. Using reference TRBV5-4 and TRBJ2-1 for the parts outside the CDR3, the full variable domain is ETGVTQSPTHLIKTRGQQVTLRCSSQSGHNTVSWYQQALGQGPQFIFQYYREEENGRGNFPPRFSGLQFPNYSSELNVNALELDDSALYLCASSLHSGSSYNEQFFGPGTRLTVL.

The gene calls are TRBV4-1 and TRBJ1-6; weak D call: TRBD1 (5 bases). Germline-derived CDR1 and CDR2 are MGHRA and YSYEKL. Trimming left V 4 bases short and J 8 bases short, with 18 bases between. The CDR3 length is 16 residues. DNA of the CDR3: TGCGCCAGCAGCCCCTCTCCAGGGAGGTTGGATTCACCCCTCCACTTT. Translated: CASSPSPGRLDSPLHF.

The chain is built from TRBV6-1 and TRBJ1-2, with D possibly being TRBD1 (5 bases). V dropped 0 bases and J dropped 8 bases, with 16 bases sitting between them. CDR3 size: 15 residues. Germline V gives CDR1 MNHNS, CDR2 SASEGT. DNA of the CDR3: TGTGCCAGCAGTGAAGCGGAGGGGCAGGCTCGAGGCTACACCTTC. Translated: CASSEAEGQARGYTF.

The chain couples TRBV2 to TRBJ2-1; D is possibly TRBD1 (7 bases). The germline V gene has CDR1 SNHLY and CDR2 FYNNEI. This CDR3 spans 15 amino acids. V lost 4 bases and J 9 bases, leaving 19 bases between the germline ends. CDR3 protein: CASSVRGVGNSEQFF. As DNA, the CDR3 is TGTGCCAGCAGTGTCAGGGGGGTCGGCAATAGTGAGCAGTTCTTC.

The gene calls are TRBV6-5 and TRBJ2-7; D not resolved. Germline V gene sequence: CDR1 MNHEY, CDR2 SVGAGI. CDR3 length equals 12 residues. The V end lost 7 bases, the J end lost 5 bases, and 12 bases lay between the germline ends. CDR3 protein: CASKGSVHEQYF. DNA of the CDR3: TGTGCCAGCAAAGGCAGCGTCCACGAGCAGTACTTC.

The chain has TRBV24-1 and TRBJ1-5; D possibly corresponds to TRBD1 (5 bases). Trimming removed 4 bases at V and 0 bases at J, with 9 bases between. Per the germline V gene, CDR1 is KGHDR and CDR2 is SFDVKD. The CDR3 is 15 residues long. The CDR3 sequence: CATSDRRDSNQPQHF. The CDR3 nucleotides are TGTGCCACCAGTGACCGCAGGGATAGCAATCAGCCCCAGCATTTT.

The chain combines TRBV19 with TRBJ2-2; 7 bases match TRBD2. Germline V lookup: CDR1 LNHDA, CDR2 SQIVND (reference sequence). CDR3 size: 16 residues. The V gene end was trimmed by 1 base and the J gene end by 4 bases; junction bases not matched to a gene: 6. CDR3: CASSIGGGIGTGELFF. The CDR3 nucleotides are TGTGCCAGTAGTATAGGCGGGGGAATCGGCACCGGGGAGCTGTTTTTT.